This is a list of T cell receptor beta chains from one sample in a study of long-term antiretroviral therapy in people with HIV. Measured with immunoSEQ multiplex PCR; TCRdb has only the in-frame clones, and not every one. The sample lists 9,500 to 15,000 clones; roughly 87% were seen once. The source was unsorted PBMCs, collected just over 8 years after starting antiretroviral therapy. The receptors shown here come from a man aged 50 or older with HIV. CDR3s include the opening cysteine and the closing phenylalanine or tryptophan.

J gene | V gene | CDR3 protein
TRBJ1-1 | TRBV7-9 | CASSPGSGVQNTEAFF
TRBJ1-1 | TRBV13 | CASSQGGMMNTEAFF
TRBJ1-1 | TRBV5-6 | CASSLYRGLTEAFF
TRBJ2-4 | TRBV27 | CASSLGSPGSKNIQYF
TRBJ2-5 | TRBV5-1 | CASSLERSQYF
TRBJ2-7 | TRBV7-8 | CASSKTRRLGPFSYEQYF
TRBJ1-1 | TRBV11-3 | CASSLVLRGTNTEAFF
TRBJ1-1 | TRBV29-1 | CSVGSGNTEAFF
TRBJ1-2 | TRBV15 | CATSSWDSNYGYTF
TRBJ1-1 | TRBV11-3 | CASSPYEGFTEAFF
TRBJ1-5 | TRBV7-9 | CASSFGGQPQHF
TRBJ1-1 | TRBV25-1 | CASSSYYREEAFF
TRBJ2-1 | TRBV19 | CASSMSRVVYNEQFF
TRBJ2-7 | TRBV29-1 | CSARLADSYEQYF
TRBJ2-7 | TRBV5-6 | CASSREHEQYF
TRBJ2-3 | TRBV5-6 | CASSTDRAIVDTQYF
TRBJ1-2 | TRBV6-6 | CASSYSGDGYTF
TRBJ2-1 | TRBV6-5 | CASSYHTGNEQFF
TRBJ1-1 | TRBV6-5 | CASSYSPRGLDTEAFF
TRBJ1-1 | TRBV7-3 | CASSVGPRGTEAFF
TRBJ2-7 | TRBV5-8 | CASSLAGTGGAPYEQYF
TRBJ2-7 | TRBV5-1 | CASSWDGPYEQYF
TRBJ1-1 | TRBV21-1 | CASIGGLPEAFF
TRBJ2-3 | TRBV5-1 | CASTRDSSTDTQYF
TRBJ1-2 | TRBV14 | CASSQDYYGYTF
TRBJ2-7 | TRBV9 | CASSVGDYEQYF
TRBJ2-7 | TRBV29-1 | CSVPGVTSYEQYF
TRBJ2-2 | TRBV15 | CATSGRDRGHPGELFF
TRBJ2-7 | TRBV27 | CASSFSGQGAFNEQYF
TRBJ2-1 | TRBV7-9 | CASSFGTSGHEQFF
TRBJ1-5 | TRBV15 | CATSRDVQPQHF
TRBJ2-3 | TRBV5-6 | CASSLRVTSSTDTQYF
TRBJ1-1 | TRBV9 | CASSPQTGGVAEAFF
TRBJ1-2 | TRBV5-4 | CASSGAGVLNYGYTF
TRBJ2-5 | TRBV6-5 | CASSYYFQETQYF
TRBJ2-2 | TRBV6-5 | CASSYGPNTGELFF
TRBJ2-6 | TRBV6-5 | CASTPRSSGANVLTF
TRBJ1-5 | TRBV15 | CATSMGGGAGQPQHF
TRBJ1-4 | TRBV27 | CASSTYNEKLFF
TRBJ1-2 | TRBV15 | CATSSWGGGDYGYTF
TRBJ1-2 | TRBV6-5 | CASSLTGPNYGYTF
TRBJ1-1 | TRBV30 | CAWSVSQNTEAFF
TRBJ2-3 | TRBV27 | CASNFLIAGGYSTDTQYF
TRBJ2-2 | TRBV7-9 | CASSARQGGTGELFF
TRBJ2-1 | TRBV9 | CASSPPDRSSYNEQFF
TRBJ1-1 | TRBV29-1 | CSVRSDRVNTEAFF
TRBJ1-1 | TRBV6-6 | CASSYEKGTEAFF
TRBJ1-2 | TRBV10-3 | CAISDMAGYGYTF